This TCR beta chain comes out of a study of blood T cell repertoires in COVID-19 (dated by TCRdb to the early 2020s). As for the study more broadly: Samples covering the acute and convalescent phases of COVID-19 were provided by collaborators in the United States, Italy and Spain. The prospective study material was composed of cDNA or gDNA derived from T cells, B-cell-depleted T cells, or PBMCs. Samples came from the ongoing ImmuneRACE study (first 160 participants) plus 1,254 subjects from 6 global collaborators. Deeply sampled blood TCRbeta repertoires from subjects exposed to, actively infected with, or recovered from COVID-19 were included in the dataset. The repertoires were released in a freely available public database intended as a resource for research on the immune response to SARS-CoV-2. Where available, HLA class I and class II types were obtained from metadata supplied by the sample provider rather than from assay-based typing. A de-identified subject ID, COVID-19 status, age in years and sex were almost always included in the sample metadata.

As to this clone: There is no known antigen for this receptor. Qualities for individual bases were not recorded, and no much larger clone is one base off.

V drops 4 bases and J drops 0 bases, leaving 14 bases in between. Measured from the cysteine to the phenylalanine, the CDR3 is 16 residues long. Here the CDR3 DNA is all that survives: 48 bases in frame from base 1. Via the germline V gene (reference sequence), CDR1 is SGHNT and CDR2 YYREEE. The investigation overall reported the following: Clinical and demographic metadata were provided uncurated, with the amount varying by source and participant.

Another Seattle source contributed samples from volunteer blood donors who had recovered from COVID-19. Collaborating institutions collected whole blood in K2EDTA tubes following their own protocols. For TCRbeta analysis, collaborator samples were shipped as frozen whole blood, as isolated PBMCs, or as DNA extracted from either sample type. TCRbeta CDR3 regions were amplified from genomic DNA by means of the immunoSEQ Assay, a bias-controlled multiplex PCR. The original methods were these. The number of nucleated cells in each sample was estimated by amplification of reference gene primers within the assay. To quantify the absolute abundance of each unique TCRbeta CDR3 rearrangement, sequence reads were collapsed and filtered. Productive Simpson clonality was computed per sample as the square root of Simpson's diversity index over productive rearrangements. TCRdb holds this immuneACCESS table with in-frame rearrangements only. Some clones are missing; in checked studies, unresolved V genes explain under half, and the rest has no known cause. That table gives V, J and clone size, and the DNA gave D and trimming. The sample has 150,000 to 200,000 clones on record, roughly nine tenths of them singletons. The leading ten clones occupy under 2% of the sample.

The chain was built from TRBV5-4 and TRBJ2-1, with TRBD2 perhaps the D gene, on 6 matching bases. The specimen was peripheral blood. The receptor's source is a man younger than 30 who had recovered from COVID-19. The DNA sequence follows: TGTGCCAGCAGCCGGGACTTTACAAGCTCCTACAATGAGCAGTTCTTC. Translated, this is CASSRDFTSSYNEQFF.